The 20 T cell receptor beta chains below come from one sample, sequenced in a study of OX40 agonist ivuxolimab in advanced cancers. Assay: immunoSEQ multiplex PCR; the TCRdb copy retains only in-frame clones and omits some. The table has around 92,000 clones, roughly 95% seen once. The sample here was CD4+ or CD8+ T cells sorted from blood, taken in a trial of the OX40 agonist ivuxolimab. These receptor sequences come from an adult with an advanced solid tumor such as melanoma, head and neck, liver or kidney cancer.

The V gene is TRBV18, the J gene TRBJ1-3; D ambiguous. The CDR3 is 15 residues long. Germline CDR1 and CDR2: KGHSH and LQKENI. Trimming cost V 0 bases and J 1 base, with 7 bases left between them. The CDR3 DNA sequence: TGTGCCAGCTCACCACCAGCAAGATCTGGAAACACCATATATTTT. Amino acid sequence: CASSPPARSGNTIYF.

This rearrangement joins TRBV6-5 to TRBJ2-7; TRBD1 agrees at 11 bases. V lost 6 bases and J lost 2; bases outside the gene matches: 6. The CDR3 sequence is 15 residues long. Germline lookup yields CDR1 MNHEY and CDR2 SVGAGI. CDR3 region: CASRRTGQGAYEQYF. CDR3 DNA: TGTGCCAGCAGACGTACGGGACAGGGGGCCTACGAGCAGTACTTC.

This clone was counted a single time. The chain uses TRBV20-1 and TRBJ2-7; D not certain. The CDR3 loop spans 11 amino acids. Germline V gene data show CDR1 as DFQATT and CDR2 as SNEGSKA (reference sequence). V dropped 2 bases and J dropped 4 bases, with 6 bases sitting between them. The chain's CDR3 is CSARPLYEQYF. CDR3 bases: TGCAGTGCTAGACCTCTTTACGAGCAGTACTTC.

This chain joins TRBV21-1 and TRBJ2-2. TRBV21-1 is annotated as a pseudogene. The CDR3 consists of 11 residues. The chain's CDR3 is CASLKGGELFF. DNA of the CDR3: TGTGCCAGCCTCAAGGGCGGGGAGCTGTTTTTT.

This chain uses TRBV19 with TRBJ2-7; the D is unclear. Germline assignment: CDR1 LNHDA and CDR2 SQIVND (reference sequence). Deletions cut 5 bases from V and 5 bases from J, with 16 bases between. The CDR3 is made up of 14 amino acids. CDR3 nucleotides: TGTGCCAGTAGTCATTCGGACCCAAGGGACGAGCAGTACTTC. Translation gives CASSHSDPRDEQYF.

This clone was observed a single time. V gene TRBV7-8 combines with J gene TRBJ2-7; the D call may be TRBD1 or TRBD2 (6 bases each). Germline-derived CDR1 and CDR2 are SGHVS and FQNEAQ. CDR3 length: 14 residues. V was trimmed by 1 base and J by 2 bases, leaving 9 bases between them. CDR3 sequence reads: CASSLERGAYEQYF. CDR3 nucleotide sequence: TGTGCCAGCAGCTTAGAGAGGGGGGCCTACGAGCAGTACTTC.

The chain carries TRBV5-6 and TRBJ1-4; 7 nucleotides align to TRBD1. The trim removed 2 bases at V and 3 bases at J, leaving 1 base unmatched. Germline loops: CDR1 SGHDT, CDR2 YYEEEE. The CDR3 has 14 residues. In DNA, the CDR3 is TGTGCCAGCAGCTTCAGGGGGGCTAATGAAAAACTGTTTTTT. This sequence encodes CASSFRGANEKLFF.

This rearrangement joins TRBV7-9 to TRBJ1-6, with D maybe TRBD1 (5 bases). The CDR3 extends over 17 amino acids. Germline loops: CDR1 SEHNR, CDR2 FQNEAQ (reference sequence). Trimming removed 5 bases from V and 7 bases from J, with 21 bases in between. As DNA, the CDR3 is TGTGCCAGCAGCACCTCGACCCCAGGGTCAGGGAATTCACCCCTCCACTTT. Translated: CASSTSTPGSGNSPLHF.

The CDR3 coding sequence is TGTGCCAGCAGTTTAGGCATTAGGGGGGAAAAACTGTTTTTT. It is translated as CASSLGIRGEKLFF. This chain joins TRBV28 and TRBJ1-4; a weak D match, TRBD1 (6 bases). Per the germline V gene, CDR1 is MDHEN and CDR2 is SYDVKM. The CDR3 runs 14 residues. The germline V and J ends were trimmed by 2 bases and 8 bases, with 12 bases remaining between them.

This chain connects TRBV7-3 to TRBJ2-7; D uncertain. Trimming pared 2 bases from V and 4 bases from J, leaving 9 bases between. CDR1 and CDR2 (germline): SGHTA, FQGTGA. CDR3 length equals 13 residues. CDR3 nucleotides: TGTGCCAGCAGCTTATCTGGCGGATACGAGCAGTACTTC. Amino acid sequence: CASSLSGGYEQYF.

In nucleotides, the CDR3 is TGTGCCAGCAGCTTAGTCGGCAGGGACAATCAGCCCCAGCATTTT. It translates to CASSLVGRDNQPQHF. The chain employs TRBV7-2 and TRBJ1-5; possibly TRBD1 for D (5 bases). V dropped 1 base and J dropped 3 bases, with 10 bases sitting between them. CDR1 is SGHTA, CDR2 FQGNSA, per germline. The CDR3 is made up of 15 amino acids.

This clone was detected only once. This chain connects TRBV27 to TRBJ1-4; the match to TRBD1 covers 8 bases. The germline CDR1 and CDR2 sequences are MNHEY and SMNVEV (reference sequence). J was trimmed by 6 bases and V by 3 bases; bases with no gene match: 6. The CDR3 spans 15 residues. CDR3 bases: TGTGCCAGCAGTTTCGACAGGGGTGGCGATGAAAAACTGTTTTTT. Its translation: CASSFDRGGDEKLFF.

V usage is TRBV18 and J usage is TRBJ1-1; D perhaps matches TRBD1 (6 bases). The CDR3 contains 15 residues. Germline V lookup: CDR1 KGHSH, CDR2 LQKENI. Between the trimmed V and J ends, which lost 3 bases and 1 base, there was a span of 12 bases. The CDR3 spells CASSPPTGPNTEAFF. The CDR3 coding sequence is TGTGCCAGCTCACCCCCGACAGGCCCGAACACTGAAGCTTTCTTT.

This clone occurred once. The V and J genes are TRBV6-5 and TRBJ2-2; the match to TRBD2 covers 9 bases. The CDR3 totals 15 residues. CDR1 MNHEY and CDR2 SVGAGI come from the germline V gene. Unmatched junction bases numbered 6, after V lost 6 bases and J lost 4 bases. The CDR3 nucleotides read TGTGCCAGCAGGCGGGGGGGTGGAGGCACCGGGGAGCTGTTTTTT. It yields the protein CASRRGGGGTGELFF.

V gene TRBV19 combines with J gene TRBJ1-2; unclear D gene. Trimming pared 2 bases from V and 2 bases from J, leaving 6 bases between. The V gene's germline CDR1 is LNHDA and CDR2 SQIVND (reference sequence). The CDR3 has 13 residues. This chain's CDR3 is CASSIIENYGYTF. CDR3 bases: TGTGCCAGTAGTATAATAGAAAACTATGGCTACACCTTC.

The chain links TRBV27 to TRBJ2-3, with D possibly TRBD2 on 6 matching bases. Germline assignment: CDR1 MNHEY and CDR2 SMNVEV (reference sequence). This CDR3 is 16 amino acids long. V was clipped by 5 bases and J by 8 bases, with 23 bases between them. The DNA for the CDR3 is TGTGCCAGCAGTCGAAACGGACTACAACCTATCGGTACGCAGTATTTT. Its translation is CASSRNGLQPIGTQYF.

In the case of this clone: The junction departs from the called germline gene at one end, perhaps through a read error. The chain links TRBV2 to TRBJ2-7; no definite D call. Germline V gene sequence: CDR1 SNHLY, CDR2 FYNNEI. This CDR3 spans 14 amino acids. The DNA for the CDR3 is TGTGCCAGCAGGGAAGACGGTTACTCCTACGAGCAGTACTTC. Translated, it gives CASREDGYSYEQYF. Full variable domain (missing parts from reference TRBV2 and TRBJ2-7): EPEVTQTPSHQVTQMGQEVILRCVPISNHLYFYWYRQILGQKVEFLVSFYNNEISEKSEIFDDQFSVERPDGSNFTLKIRSTKLEDSAMYFCASREDGYSYEQYFGPGTRLTVT.

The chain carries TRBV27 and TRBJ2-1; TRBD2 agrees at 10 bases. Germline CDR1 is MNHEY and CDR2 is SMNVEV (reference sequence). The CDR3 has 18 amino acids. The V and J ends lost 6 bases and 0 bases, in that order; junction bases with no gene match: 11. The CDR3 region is CASSPPSGRVSSYNEQFF. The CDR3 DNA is TGTGCCAGCAGCCCCCCCAGCGGGAGGGTTAGCTCCTACAATGAGCAGTTCTTC.

The CDR3 reads CASSSDPLSTPYEQYF. CDR3 coding DNA: TGTGCCAGCAGTTCTGACCCCCTCTCCACCCCCTACGAGCAGTACTTC. The V call is TRBV28, the J call TRBJ2-7; no firm D call. Trimming pared 4 bases from V and 2 bases from J, leaving 18 bases between. This CDR3 is built from 16 residues. Per the germline V gene, CDR1 is MDHEN and CDR2 is SYDVKM. The variable domain in full, completed from reference TRBV28 and TRBJ2-7, reads DVKVTQSSRYLVKRTGEKVFLECVQDMDHENMFWYRQDPGLGLRLIYFSYDVKMKEKGDIPEGYSVSREKKERFSLILESASTNQTSMYLCASSSDPLSTPYEQYFGPGTRLTVT.

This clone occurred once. This CDR3 reads CASRETGGTVNTEAFF. Written as DNA, the CDR3 is TGTGCCAGCAGAGAGACAGGGGGCACCGTGAACACTGAAGCTTTCTTT. The rearrangement uses TRBV7-2 and TRBJ1-1, with TRBD1 matching 10 bases. Trimming cost V 6 bases and J 0 bases; bases outside gene matches: 7. The CDR3 covers 16 residues. Germline CDR1 is SGHTA and CDR2 is FQGNSA.